This TCR beta chain comes out of a study of T cells after posttransplantation cyclophosphamide. Study findings and constraints: Tissue-infiltrating T cells from skin or gut overlapped little with blood T cells. TRB clonality was highly associated with recipient CMV seropositivity and reactivation.

TCRdb's table, derived via immunoSEQ multiplex PCR, lists solely in-frame clones and lacks some. The table includes tens of thousands of clones, approximately 88% detected once. As concerns this clone: Antigen unknown. Distinct nucleotide sequences in the sample also encode this CDR3.

Controls had myeloablative marrow grafts with methotrexate and calcineurin inhibitor, sampled at 1 year. Looked up from germline, CDR1 is SGHNT and CDR2 is YYREEE (reference sequence). The junction had 3 bases not matched to a gene; V was cut back by 2 bases and J by 3 bases. This CDR3 spans 15 amino acids. This sequence was found in a female patient aged 50-59 years who received an allogeneic stem cell transplant from an unrelated donor, was CMV-positive, and had chronic GVHD only. Some T cells may have come from the graft donor. This chain connects TRBV5-4 to TRBJ2-7; 12 bases fit TRBD2. The sample here was PBMCs, taken after an allogeneic stem cell transplant with a calcineurin inhibitor and methotrexate. The CDR3 DNA reads as TGTGCCAGCAGCTTCGGACTAGCGGGGAGCTACGAGCAGTACTTC. It codes for CASSFGLAGSYEQYF.